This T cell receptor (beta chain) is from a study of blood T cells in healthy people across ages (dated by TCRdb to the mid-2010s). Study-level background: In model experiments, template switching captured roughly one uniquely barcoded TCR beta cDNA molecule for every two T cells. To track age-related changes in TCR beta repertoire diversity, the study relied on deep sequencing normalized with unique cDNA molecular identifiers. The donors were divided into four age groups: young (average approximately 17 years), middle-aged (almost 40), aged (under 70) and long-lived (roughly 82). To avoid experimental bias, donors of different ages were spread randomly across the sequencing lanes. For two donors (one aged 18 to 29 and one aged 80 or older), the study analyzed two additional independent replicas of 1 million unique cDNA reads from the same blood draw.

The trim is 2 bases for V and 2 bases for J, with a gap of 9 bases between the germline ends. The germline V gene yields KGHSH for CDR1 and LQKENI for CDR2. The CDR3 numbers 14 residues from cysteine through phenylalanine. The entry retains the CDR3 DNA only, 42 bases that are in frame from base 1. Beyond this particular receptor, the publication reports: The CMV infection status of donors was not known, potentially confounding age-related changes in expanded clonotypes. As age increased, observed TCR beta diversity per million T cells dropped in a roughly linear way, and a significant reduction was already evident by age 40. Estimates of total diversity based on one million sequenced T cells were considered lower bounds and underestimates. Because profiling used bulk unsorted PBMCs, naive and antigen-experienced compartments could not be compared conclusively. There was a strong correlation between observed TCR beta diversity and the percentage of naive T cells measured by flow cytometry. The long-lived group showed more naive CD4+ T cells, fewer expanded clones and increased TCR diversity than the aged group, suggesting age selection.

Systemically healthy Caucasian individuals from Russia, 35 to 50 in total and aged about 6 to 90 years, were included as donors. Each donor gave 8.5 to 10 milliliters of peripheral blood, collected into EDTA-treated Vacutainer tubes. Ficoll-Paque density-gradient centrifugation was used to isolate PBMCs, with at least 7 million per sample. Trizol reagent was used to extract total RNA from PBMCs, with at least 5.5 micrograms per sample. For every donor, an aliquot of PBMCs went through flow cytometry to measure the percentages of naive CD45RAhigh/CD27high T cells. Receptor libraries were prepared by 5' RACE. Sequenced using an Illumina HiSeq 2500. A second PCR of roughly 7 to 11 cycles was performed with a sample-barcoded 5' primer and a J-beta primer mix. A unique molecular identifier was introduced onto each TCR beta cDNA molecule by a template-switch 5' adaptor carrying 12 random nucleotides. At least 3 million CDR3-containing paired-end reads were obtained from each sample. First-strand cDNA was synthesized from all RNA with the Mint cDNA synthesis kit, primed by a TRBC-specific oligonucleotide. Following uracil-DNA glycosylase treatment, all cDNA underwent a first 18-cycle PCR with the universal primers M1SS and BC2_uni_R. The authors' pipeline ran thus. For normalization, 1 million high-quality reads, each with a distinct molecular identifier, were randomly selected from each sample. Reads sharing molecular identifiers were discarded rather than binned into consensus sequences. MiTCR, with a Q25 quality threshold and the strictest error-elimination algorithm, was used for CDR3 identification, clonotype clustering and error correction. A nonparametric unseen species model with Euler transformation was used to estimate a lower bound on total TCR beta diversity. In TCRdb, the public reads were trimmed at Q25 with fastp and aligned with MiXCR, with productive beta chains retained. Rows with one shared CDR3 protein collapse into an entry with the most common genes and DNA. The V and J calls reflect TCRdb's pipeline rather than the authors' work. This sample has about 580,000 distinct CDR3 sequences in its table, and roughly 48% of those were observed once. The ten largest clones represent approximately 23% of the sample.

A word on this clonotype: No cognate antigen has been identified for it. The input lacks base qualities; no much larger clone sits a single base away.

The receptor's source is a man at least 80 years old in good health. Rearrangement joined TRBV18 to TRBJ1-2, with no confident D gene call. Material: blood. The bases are TGTGCCAGCTCACCAGGGTACAGAAACTATGGCTACACCTTC. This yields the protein CASSPGYRNYGYTF. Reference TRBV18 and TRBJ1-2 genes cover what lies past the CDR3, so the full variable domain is NAGVMQNPRHLVRRRGQEARLRCSPMKGHSHVYWYRQLPEEGLKFMVYLQKENIIDESGMPKERFSAEFPKEGPSILRIQQVVRGDSAAYFCASSPGYRNYGYTFGSGTRLTVV.